The next 20 T cell receptor beta chains were all read from a single sample in a study of blood T cell repertoires in COVID-19. Sequencing was performed with immunoSEQ multiplex PCR; in TCRdb, only in-frame clones are kept and a portion is missing. The sample includes around 300,000 clones, around 90% of them seen just once. The specimen was peripheral blood. The receptor set was obtained from a woman between 45 and 60 years old with COVID-19, enrolled during active disease.

This chain links TRBV4-1 with TRBJ1-1, with 7 bases that match TRBD1. The CDR3 runs to 14 residues. Germline V gene sequence: CDR1 MGHRA, CDR2 YSYEKL. V dropped 2 bases and J dropped 3; count of bases not matched to a gene: 3. The chain's CDR3 is CASSQKTGHTEAFF. CDR3 DNA: TGCGCCAGCAGCCAAAAGACAGGGCACACTGAAGCTTTCTTT.

With regard to this clone: Additional DNA sequences in this sample encode the identical CDR3. The chain combines TRBV5-4 with TRBJ2-1; 8 nucleotides align to TRBD2. V lost 0 bases to trimming and J lost 4 bases; unmatched junction nucleotides: 3. The germline gives CDR1 SGHNT, CDR2 YYREEE (reference sequence). The CDR3 is 15 residues long. The DNA of the CDR3 is TGTGCCAGCAGCTTGGACCGGGGGGGTTACAATGAGCAGTTCTTC. It yields the protein CASSLDRGGYNEQFF. Complete variable domain (other parts from reference TRBV5-4 and TRBJ2-1): ETGVTQSPTHLIKTRGQQVTLRCSSQSGHNTVSWYQQALGQGPQFIFQYYREEENGRGNFPPRFSGLQFPNYSSELNVNALELDDSALYLCASSLDRGGYNEQFFGPGTRLTVL.

V and J are TRBV27 and TRBJ1-2; D gene uncertain. V was trimmed by 8 bases and J by 2 bases, leaving 9 bases between them. The CDR3 extends over 12 amino acids. The germline CDR1 and CDR2 sequences are MNHEY and SMNVEV (reference sequence). CDR3 region: CASSRGNYGYTF. As DNA, the CDR3 is TGTGCCAGCTCACGAGGAAACTATGGCTACACCTTC.

This clone was recorded once. V gene TRBV28 combines with J gene TRBJ2-7; perhaps TRBD2 as D (6 bases). This CDR3 has 15 amino acids. The V end lost 7 bases, the J end lost 5 bases, and 21 bases lay between the germline ends. Germline V gene sequence: CDR1 MDHEN, CDR2 SYDVKM. Here the CDR3 DNA reads TGTGCCAGCACCGTGGGCGGGGTGAAATTGCACGAGCAGTACTTC. Protein: CASTVGGVKLHEQYF.

This clone has only a few counts. The chain joins TRBV10-3 to TRBJ1-1; 8 bases map to TRBD1. Germline CDR1 and CDR2: ENHRY and SYGVKD. The length of the CDR3 is 13 residues. J was trimmed by 2 bases and V by 6 bases; bases with no gene match: 2. The CDR3: CAIRDRVNTEAFF. DNA of the CDR3: TGTGCCATCAGGGACAGGGTAAACACTGAAGCTTTCTTT.

The chain links TRBV5-5 to TRBJ2-7; D remains unclear. The V end was cut by 3 bases, the J end by 0 bases, with 16 bases between. The CDR3 contains 16 residues. CDR1 and CDR2 (germline): SGHKS, YYEKEE (reference sequence). The CDR3 sequence is CASSSGRPSYSYEQYF. CDR3 nucleotides: TGTGCCAGCAGCTCAGGCCGCCCGTCCTACTCCTACGAGCAGTACTTC.

The genes are TRBV11-3 and TRBJ2-1, with a weak D call TRBD2 (5 bases). The CDR3 contains 13 residues. Looked up from germline, CDR1 is SGHNT and CDR2 is YENEEA. Trimming pared 1 base from V and 10 bases from J, leaving 11 bases between. The CDR3 region is CASSLGLAGEQFF. The CDR3 DNA is TGTGCCAGCAGCTTAGGCCTAGCTGGCGAGCAGTTCTTC. Drawing the rest from reference TRBV11-3 and TRBJ2-1, the complete variable domain is EAGVVQSPRYKIIEKKQPVAFWCNPISGHNTLYWYLQNLGQGPELLIRYENEEAVDDSQLPKDRFSAERLKGVDSTLKIQPAELGDSAVYLCASSLGLAGEQFFGPGTRLTVL.

The chain employs TRBV28 and TRBJ2-7; D might be TRBD1 (6 bases). The CDR3 extends over 14 amino acids. Germline-derived CDR1 and CDR2 are MDHEN and SYDVKM. V was shortened by 9 bases and J by 3 bases, with 18 bases between the two germline ends. The CDR3, as DNA: TGTGCCAGTCACCGGGCAGGGGTATTCTACGAGCAGTACTTC. Its protein is CASHRAGVFYEQYF.

The chain links TRBV5-1 to TRBJ1-1; D might be TRBD1 (5 bases). The germline V and J ends were trimmed by 0 bases and 4 bases, with 16 bases remaining between them. The CDR3 is 16 residues long. Per the germline V gene, CDR1 is SGHRS and CDR2 is YFSETQ. CDR3 bases: TGCGCCAGCAGCTTGGAGGCGGGGACTCGTAGCACTGAAGCTTTCTTT. Its translation is CASSLEAGTRSTEAFF.

The chain has TRBV7-8 and TRBJ2-7, with D possibly TRBD1 on 5 matching bases. Between the trimmed V and J ends, which lost 7 bases and 4 bases, there was a span of 20 bases. This CDR3 region has 15 residues. Per germline, CDR1 SGHVS and CDR2 FQNEAQ. The CDR3 region is CASNSRLVGAYEQYF. CDR3 DNA: TGTGCCAGCAACTCTCGGCTTGTAGGGGCTTACGAGCAGTACTTC.

Here the CDR3 DNA reads TGTGCCAGTAGTATAAAGGGGCAGGGAGGCAACTATGGCTACACCTTC. Encoded protein: CASSIKGQGGNYGYTF. This chain uses TRBV19 with TRBJ1-2, with a weak D call TRBD1 (5 bases). This CDR3 region has 16 residues. Germline V gene data show CDR1 as LNHDA and CDR2 as SQIVND (reference sequence). Between the trimmed V and J ends, which lost 2 bases and 2 bases, there was a span of 15 bases.

This chain uses TRBV11-2 with TRBJ2-5, with 8 bases that match TRBD2. The germline gives CDR1 SGHAT, CDR2 FQNNGV. V lost 8 bases, J lost 5 bases, and 13 bases stayed unmatched. This CDR3 has 15 residues. The CDR3 nucleotides read TGTGCCAGCCAAGGGGTCGGGAGGGGACTTGAGACCCAGTACTTC. This codes for CASQGVGRGLETQYF.

This chain links TRBV9 with TRBJ1-6, with TRBD1 identical over 8 bases. The length of the CDR3 is 14 residues. J was trimmed by 9 bases and V by 0 bases; bases with no gene match: 2. CDR1 SGDLS and CDR2 YYNGEE come from the germline V gene. The CDR3 loop reads CASSVDRGASPLHF. The DNA of the CDR3 is TGTGCCAGCAGCGTAGACAGGGGGGCTTCACCCCTCCACTTT.

This rearrangement joins TRBV7-9 to TRBJ2-3; D may be TRBD2 (6 bases). There are 15 residues in the CDR3. Germline-derived CDR1 and CDR2 are SEHNR and FQNEAQ (reference sequence). Trimming took off 2 bases at V and 6 bases at J, with 15 bases between the two ends. CDR3 sequence (DNA): TGTGCCAGCAGCTTACAGGCGGGATGGGGGGATACGCAGTATTTT. Translation gives CASSLQAGWGDTQYF.

The rearrangement joins TRBV11-2 to TRBJ2-7, with D perhaps matching TRBD2 (6 bases). In germline, CDR1 is SGHAT, CDR2 FQNNGV. This CDR3 comprises 15 residues. V was cut by 2 bases and J by 7 bases, with 18 bases left in between. The CDR3 loop is CASSLSAGYWGEQYF. In DNA, the CDR3 is TGTGCCAGCAGCTTATCCGCGGGGTATTGGGGGGAGCAGTACTTC.

This clone was seen a handful of times. The chain employs TRBV10-1 and TRBJ2-7; TRBD2 might be the D (5 bases). The CDR3 spans 9 residues. V was shortened by 6 bases and J by 13 bases, with 10 bases between the two germline ends. Germline V gene sequence: CDR1 WNHNN, CDR2 SYGVQD (reference sequence). The CDR3 spells CASSSRTYF. In DNA form, the CDR3 reads TGCGCCAGCAGCTCGCGGACTTACTTC.

This clone was observed a handful of times. The chain employs TRBV4-2 and TRBJ2-1, with 10 bases matching TRBD1. V lost 0 bases to trimming and J lost 5 bases; unmatched junction nucleotides: 4. Per the germline V gene, CDR1 is LGHNA and CDR2 is YNFKEQ. The CDR3 consists of 16 residues. Here the CDR3 reads CASSQEAGQGDNEQFF. The CDR3 DNA follows: TGTGCCAGCAGCCAAGAAGCCGGACAGGGGGACAATGAGCAGTTCTTC.

The chain has TRBV7-4 and TRBJ2-3; 7 nucleotides match TRBD2. Unmatched junction bases numbered 18, after V lost 1 base and J lost 2 bases. There are 20 residues in the CDR3. CDR1 SGHVT and CDR2 SQSDAQ come from the germline V gene. For the CDR3, the DNA is TGTGCCAGCAGCTTAGGGGACTCCGGGCGGCTAGCGGATCACACAGATACGCAGTATTTT. Amino acids: CASSLGDSGRLADHTDTQYF.

The V and J genes are TRBV18 and TRBJ2-7; D call uncertain. This CDR3 is 12 amino acids long. The V and J ends lost 4 bases and 6 bases respectively, with 10 bases between them. Germline CDR1 KGHSH, CDR2 LQKENI. This chain's CDR3 is CASSRYRSEQYF. The CDR3 DNA reads as TGTGCCAGCTCACGTTACAGATCCGAGCAGTACTTC.

The rearrangement joins TRBV7-6 to TRBJ2-7, with D possibly matching TRBD1 (6 bases). The CDR3 extends over 13 amino acids. CDR1 is SGHVS, CDR2 FNYEAQ, per germline. V lost 5 bases and J 7 bases, leaving 15 bases between the germline ends. This CDR3 is CASSPVQGYEQYF. CDR3 coding DNA: TGTGCCAGCAGCCCCGTTCAGGGGTATGAGCAGTACTTC.